The 18 T cell receptor beta chains below come from one sample, sequenced in a study of blood T cell repertoires in COVID-19. Only in-frame clones appear in the TCRdb table, and some are missing; sequencing was by immunoSEQ multiplex PCR. Here the sample spans approximately 94,000 clones, about 79% being singletons. Sequenced input: peripheral blood. These receptors originate from a man between 60 and 70 years old with acute or convalescent COVID-19.

With respect to this clone: Other DNA sequences in this sample translate to the same CDR3. CDR3 bases: TGTGCCAGCAGCTTGGTCGTATCTAACACTGAAGCTTTCTTT. Protein: CASSLVVSNTEAFF. The V call is TRBV5-5, the J call TRBJ1-1; D unresolved. The germline V gene has CDR1 SGHKS and CDR2 YYEKEE (reference sequence). With 0 bases removed from V and 2 bases from J, the gap between germline ends came to 8 bases. CDR3 size: 14 residues.

This chain links TRBV5-6 with TRBJ2-1; the D gene is possibly TRBD2 (6 bases). Germline CDR1 reads SGHDT; CDR2 reads YYEEEE. The CDR3 extends over 12 amino acids. V was pared by 2 bases and J by 7 bases, with 7 bases between. For the CDR3, the DNA is TGTGCCAGCAGCTTCCTAGCGAATGAGCAGTTCTTC. Amino acids: CASSFLANEQFF.

The sample holds a few counts of this clone. The V and J genes are TRBV28 and TRBJ2-1; 10 nucleotides line up with TRBD2. The CDR3 extends over 15 amino acids. The ends lost 2 bases at V and 8 bases at J; junction bases unmatched: 6. CDR1 is MDHEN, CDR2 SYDVKM, per germline. The CDR3, as DNA: TGTGCCAGCAGTTTACCCCTAGCGGGGGTGCATGAGCAGTTCTTC. Translating it yields CASSLPLAGVHEQFF.

This clone was counted a single time. This chain joins TRBV5-6 and TRBJ1-2; TRBD1 matches 12 bases. The germline CDR1 and CDR2 sequences are SGHDT and YYEEEE. Trimming cost V 4 bases and J 4 bases; bases outside gene matches: 8. The CDR3 is 16 amino acids. The CDR3 reads CASSQGQGASGYGYTF. The CDR3 DNA sequence: TGTGCCAGCAGCCAGGGACAGGGGGCCTCGGGCTATGGCTACACCTTC.

The V call is TRBV5-1, the J call TRBJ2-3; 11 bases fit TRBD2. CDR1 is SGHRS and CDR2 is YFSETQ in the germline V gene. The ends lost 3 bases at V and 0 bases at J; junction bases unmatched: 0. There are 15 residues in the CDR3. The CDR3 DNA sequence: TGCGCCAGCAGCTCTAGCGGGGGGAGCACAGATACGCAGTATTTT. It encodes CASSSSGGSTDTQYF.

CDR3 DNA: TGTGCCAGCAGTGGGGGACAGGGCGGTAAACAGCCCCAGCATTTT. Amino acid sequence: CASSGGQGGKQPQHF. V and J are TRBV2 and TRBJ1-5; the match to TRBD1 covers 9 bases. CDR1 and CDR2 (germline): SNHLY, FYNNEI. V gave up 4 bases and J gave up 7 bases; unmatched junction bases: 8. The CDR3 contains 15 residues.

The V gene is TRBV28, the J gene TRBJ2-2; D unclear. Trimming pared 6 bases from V and 5 bases from J, leaving 7 bases between. The germline V gene has CDR1 MDHEN and CDR2 SYDVKM. The CDR3 runs to 12 residues. The CDR3 DNA reads as TGTGCCAGCAGCATCACAACCGGGGAGCTGTTTTTT. Its protein is CASSITTGELFF. Using reference TRBV28 and TRBJ2-2 for the parts outside the CDR3, the full variable domain is DVKVTQSSRYLVKRTGEKVFLECVQDMDHENMFWYRQDPGLGLRLIYFSYDVKMKEKGDIPEGYSVSREKKERFSLILESASTNQTSMYLCASSITTGELFFGEGSRLTVL.

In this sample, this clone turned up once. V and J are TRBV5-6 and TRBJ2-1; D gene unclear. Germline CDR1 reads SGHDT; CDR2 reads YYEEEE. This CDR3 region has 15 residues. V lost 1 base, J lost 0 bases, and 8 bases lay in between. This chain's CDR3 is CASSLRGSSYNEQFF. The CDR3 DNA sequence: TGTGCCAGCAGCTTGAGAGGAAGCTCCTACAATGAGCAGTTCTTC.

The V gene is TRBV15, the J gene TRBJ1-3; no reliable D call. The CDR3 contains 16 residues. Germline CDR1 reads LNHNV; CDR2 reads YYDKDF (reference sequence). The V and J ends lost 0 bases and 4 bases respectively, with 13 bases between them. The CDR3 DNA follows: TGTGCCACCAGCAGAGATACCCGGGTTGGGGGAAACACCATATATTTT. This translates into CATSRDTRVGGNTIYF.

This clone appeared a single time. The chain links TRBV7-8 to TRBJ1-1, with no clear D. Germline V gene sequence: CDR1 SGHVS, CDR2 FQNEAQ. Trimming shortened V by 2 bases and J by 0 bases, and 7 bases separated the two germline ends. The CDR3 sequence is 14 residues long. The CDR3 DNA reads TGTGCCAGCAGCTTACTAGGCATGAACACTGAAGCTTTCTTT. Encoded protein: CASSLLGMNTEAFF.

J is TRBJ1-3 and V is TRBV7-9; D is possibly TRBD1 (6 bases). V lost 5 bases, J lost 2 bases, and 25 bases lay in between. Germline-derived CDR1 and CDR2 are SEHNR and FQNEAQ (reference sequence). This CDR3 has 19 amino acids. The CDR3 sequence is CASSVGATKRGLTGNTIYF. The CDR3 nucleotides read TGTGCCAGCAGCGTAGGGGCAACGAAAAGGGGGTTGACTGGAAACACCATATATTTT.

The chain employs TRBV27 and TRBJ2-7; D is perhaps TRBD2 (5 bases). V shed 2 bases and J shed 3 bases, with 17 bases lying between them. Germline CDR1 MNHEY, CDR2 SMNVEV (reference sequence). This CDR3 is built from 16 residues. DNA of the CDR3: TGTGCCAGCAGTTTAAGGGTTTTGGGAGAGTACTACGAGCAGTACGTC. This codes for CASSLRVLGEYYEQYV.

The chain carries TRBV3-1 (or the pseudogene TRBV3-2) and TRBJ2-5; TRBD2 aligns across 8 bases. With V trimmed by 1 base and J by 5 bases, 6 bases remained unmatched. The germline gives CDR1 LGHDT, CDR2 YNNKEL (reference sequence). This CDR3 contains 15 residues. In DNA form, the CDR3 reads TGTGCCAGCAGCCAAGGGACTAGCTGGGGGGAGACCCAGTACTTC. This translates into CASSQGTSWGETQYF.

The chain joins TRBV4-2 to TRBJ2-1; D is undetermined. Trimming shortened V by 0 bases and J by 6 bases, and 15 bases separated the two germline ends. CDR1 is LGHNA, CDR2 YNFKEQ, per germline. CDR3 size: 16 residues. The CDR3 sequence: CASSQDEVTPLNEQFF. Written as DNA, the CDR3 is TGTGCCAGCAGCCAAGATGAAGTGACACCGCTCAATGAGCAGTTCTTC.

The chain combines TRBV28 with TRBJ1-2; unclear D gene. This CDR3 spans 12 amino acids. Trimming shortened V by 6 bases and J by 5 bases, and 10 bases separated the two germline ends. Germline V CDR1 and CDR2: MDHEN, SYDVKM. This CDR3 reads CASSPAGYGYTF. The CDR3 DNA follows: TGTGCCAGCAGCCCCGCGGGGTATGGCTACACCTTC.

The chain recombines TRBV10-3 with TRBJ1-4; possible D gene TRBD1, 6 bases. CDR3 length: 14 amino acids. The germline V and J ends were trimmed by 3 bases and 3 bases, with 8 bases remaining between them. Germline loops: CDR1 ENHRY, CDR2 SYGVKD. The CDR3 region has the DNA TGTGCCATCAGTGATGGACAGCCTAATGAAAAACTGTTTTTT. This codes for CAISDGQPNEKLFF.

The chain employs TRBV9 and TRBJ2-1; 10 bases line up with TRBD2. The CDR3 spans 15 residues. CDR1 is SGDLS, CDR2 YYNGEE, per germline. Trimming took 0 bases from V and 6 from J; bases not matched to a gene: 3. The CDR3 bases are TGTGCCAGCAGCGTAGATCTAGCGGGGGCCAATGAGCAGTTCTTC. Encoded protein: CASSVDLAGANEQFF.

This chain connects TRBV6-5 to TRBJ1-3, with TRBD1 matching 8 bases. Per the germline V gene, CDR1 is MNHEY and CDR2 is SVGAGI. With V trimmed by 5 bases and J by 5 bases, 8 bases remained unmatched. The CDR3 length is 15 residues. The CDR3 protein is CASSPSGTGRNTIYF. CDR3 nucleotides: TGTGCCAGCAGTCCCAGCGGGACAGGAAGAAACACCATATATTTT.